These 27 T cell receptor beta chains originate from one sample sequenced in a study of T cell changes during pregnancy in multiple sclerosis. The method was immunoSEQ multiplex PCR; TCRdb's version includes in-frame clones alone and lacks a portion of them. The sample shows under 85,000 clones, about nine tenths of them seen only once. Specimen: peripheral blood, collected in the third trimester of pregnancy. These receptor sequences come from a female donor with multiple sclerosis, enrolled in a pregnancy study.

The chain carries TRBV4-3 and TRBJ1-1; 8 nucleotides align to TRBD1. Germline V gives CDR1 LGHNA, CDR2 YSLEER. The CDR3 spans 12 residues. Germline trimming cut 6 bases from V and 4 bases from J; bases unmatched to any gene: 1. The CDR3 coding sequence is TGCGCCAGCAGAACAGGGGGCACTGAAGCTTTCTTT. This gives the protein CASRTGGTEAFF.

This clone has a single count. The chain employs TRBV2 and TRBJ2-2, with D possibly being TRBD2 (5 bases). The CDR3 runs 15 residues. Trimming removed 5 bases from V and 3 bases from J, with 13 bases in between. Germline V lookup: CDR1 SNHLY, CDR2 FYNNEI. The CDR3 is CASSPDGVHTGELFF. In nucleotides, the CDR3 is TGTGCCAGCAGTCCGGACGGGGTTCACACCGGGGAGCTGTTTTTT.

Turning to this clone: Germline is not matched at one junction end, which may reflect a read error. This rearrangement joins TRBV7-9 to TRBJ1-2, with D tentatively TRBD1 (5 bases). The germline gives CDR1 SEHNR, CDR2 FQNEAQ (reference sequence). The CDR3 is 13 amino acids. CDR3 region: CASSVADTYGYTF. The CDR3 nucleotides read TGTGCCAGCAGCGTAGCGGACACGTATGGCTACACCTTC. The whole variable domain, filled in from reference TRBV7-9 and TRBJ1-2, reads DTGVSQNPRHKITKRGQNVTFRCDPISEHNRLYWYRQTLGQGPEFLTYFQNEAQLEKSRLLSDRFSAERPKGSFSTLEIQRTEQGDSAMYLCASSVADTYGYTFGSGTRLTVV.

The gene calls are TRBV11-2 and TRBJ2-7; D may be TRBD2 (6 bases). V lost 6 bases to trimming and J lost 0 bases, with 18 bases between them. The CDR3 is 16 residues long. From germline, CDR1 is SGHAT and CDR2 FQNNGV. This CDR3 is CASSPTGGTSSYEQYF. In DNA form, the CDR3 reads TGTGCCAGCAGTCCCACCGGCGGGACGAGCTCCTACGAGCAGTACTTC.

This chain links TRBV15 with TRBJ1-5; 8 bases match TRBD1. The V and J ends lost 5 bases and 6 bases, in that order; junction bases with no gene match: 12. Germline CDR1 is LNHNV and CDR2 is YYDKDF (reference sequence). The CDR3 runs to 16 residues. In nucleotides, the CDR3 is TGTGCCACCAGCGGGAGGACAGGGAGGAGTAGTCAGCCCCAGCATTTT. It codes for CATSGRTGRSSQPQHF.

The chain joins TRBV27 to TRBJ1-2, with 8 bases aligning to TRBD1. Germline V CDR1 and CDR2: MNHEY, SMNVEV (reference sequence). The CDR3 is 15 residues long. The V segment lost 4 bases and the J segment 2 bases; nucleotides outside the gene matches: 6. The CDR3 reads CASSSLTGANYGYTF. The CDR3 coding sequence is TGTGCCAGCAGTTCTTTGACAGGGGCGAACTATGGCTACACCTTC.

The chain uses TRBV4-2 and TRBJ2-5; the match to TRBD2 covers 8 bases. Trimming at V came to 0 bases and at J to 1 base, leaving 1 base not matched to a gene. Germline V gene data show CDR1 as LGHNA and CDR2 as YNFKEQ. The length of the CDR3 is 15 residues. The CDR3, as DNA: TGTGCCAGCAGCCAAGACACTAGCGGCCAAGAGACCCAGTACTTC. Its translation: CASSQDTSGQETQYF.

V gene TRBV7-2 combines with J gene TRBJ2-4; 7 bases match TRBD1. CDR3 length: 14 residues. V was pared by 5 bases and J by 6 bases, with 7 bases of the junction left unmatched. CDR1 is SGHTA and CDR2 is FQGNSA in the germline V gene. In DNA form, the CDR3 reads TGTGCCAGCAGCCTGACAGGGTTTGGAAACATTCAGTACTTC. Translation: CASSLTGFGNIQYF.

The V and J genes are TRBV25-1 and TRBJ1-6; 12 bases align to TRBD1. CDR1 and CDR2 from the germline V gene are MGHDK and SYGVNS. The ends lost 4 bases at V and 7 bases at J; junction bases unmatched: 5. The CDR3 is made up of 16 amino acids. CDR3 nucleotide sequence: TGTGCCAGCAGTGTGGGGACAGGGGGCAGGAATTCACCCCTCCACTTT. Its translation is CASSVGTGGRNSPLHF.

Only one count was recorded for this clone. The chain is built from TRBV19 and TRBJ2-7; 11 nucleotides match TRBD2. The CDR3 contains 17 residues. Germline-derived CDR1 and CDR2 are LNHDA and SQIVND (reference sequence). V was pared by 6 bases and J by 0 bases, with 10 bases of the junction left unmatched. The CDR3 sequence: CASSRAGLAENSYEQYF. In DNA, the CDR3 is TGTGCCAGTAGCAGAGCGGGACTAGCGGAAAACTCCTACGAGCAGTACTTC.

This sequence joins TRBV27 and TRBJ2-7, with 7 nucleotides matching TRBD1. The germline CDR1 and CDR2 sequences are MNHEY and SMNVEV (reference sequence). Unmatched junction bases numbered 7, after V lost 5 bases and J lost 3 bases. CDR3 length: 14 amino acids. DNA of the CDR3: TGTGCCAGCAGTACACAGGGGAAAGGCTACGAGCAGTACTTC. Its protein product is CASSTQGKGYEQYF.

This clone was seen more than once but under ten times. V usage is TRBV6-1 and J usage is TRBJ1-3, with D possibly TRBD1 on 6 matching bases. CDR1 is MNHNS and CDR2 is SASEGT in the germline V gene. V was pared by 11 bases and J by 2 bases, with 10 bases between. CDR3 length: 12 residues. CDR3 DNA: TGTGCCGGCACAGGGACTGGAAACACCATATATTTT. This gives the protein CAGTGTGNTIYF.

This CDR3 reads CASRDELAGGHNEQFF. The CDR3 region has the DNA TGTGCAAGTCGCGACGAACTAGCGGGAGGGCACAATGAGCAGTTCTTC. The chain links TRBV12-2 to TRBJ2-1; TRBD2, as called in the table, went unchecked against the DNA. TRBV12-2 counts as a pseudogene. The CDR3 totals 16 residues.

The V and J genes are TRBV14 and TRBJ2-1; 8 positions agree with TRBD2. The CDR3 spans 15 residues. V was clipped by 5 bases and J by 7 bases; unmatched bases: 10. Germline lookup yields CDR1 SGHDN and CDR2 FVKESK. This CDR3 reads CASSGKRERGNEQFF. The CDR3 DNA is TGTGCCAGCAGCGGGAAGCGGGAGAGGGGGAATGAGCAGTTCTTC.

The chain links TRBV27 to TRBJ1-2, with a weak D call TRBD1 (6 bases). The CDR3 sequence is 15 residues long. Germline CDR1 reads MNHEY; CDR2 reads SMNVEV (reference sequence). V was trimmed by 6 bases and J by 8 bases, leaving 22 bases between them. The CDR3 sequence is CASSKNEQGNGGYTF. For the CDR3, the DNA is TGTGCCAGCAGCAAAAATGAACAGGGAAATGGAGGCTACACCTTC.

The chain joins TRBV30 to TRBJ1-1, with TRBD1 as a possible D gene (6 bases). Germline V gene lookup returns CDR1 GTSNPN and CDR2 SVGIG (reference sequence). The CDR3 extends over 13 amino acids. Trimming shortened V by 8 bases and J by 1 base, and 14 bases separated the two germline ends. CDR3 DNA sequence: TGTGCCCATTCACAGGGACCGAACACTGAAGCTTTCTTT. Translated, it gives CAHSQGPNTEAFF.

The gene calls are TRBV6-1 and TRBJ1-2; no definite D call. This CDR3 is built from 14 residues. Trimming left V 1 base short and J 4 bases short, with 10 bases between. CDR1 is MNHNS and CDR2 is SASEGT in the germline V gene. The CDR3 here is CASSEGEPRYGYTF. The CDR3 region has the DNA TGTGCCAGCAGTGAAGGGGAGCCTCGCTATGGCTACACCTTC.

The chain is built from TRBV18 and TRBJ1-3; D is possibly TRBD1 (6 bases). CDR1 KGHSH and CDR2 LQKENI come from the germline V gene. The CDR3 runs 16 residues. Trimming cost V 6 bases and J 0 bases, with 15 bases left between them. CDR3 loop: CASSPVTGDSGNTIYF. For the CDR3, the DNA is TGTGCCAGCTCCCCAGTGACAGGAGACTCTGGAAACACCATATATTTT.

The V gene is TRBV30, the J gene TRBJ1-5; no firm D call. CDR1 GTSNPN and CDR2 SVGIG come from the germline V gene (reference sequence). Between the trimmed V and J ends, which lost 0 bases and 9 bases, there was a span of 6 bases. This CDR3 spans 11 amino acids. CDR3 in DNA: TGTGCCTGGAGTGTAGCCGGGCCCCAGCATTTT. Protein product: CAWSVAGPQHF. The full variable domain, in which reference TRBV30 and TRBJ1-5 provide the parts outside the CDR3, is SQTIHQWPATLVQPVGSPLSLECTVEGTSNPNLYWYRQAAGRGLQLLFYSVGIGQISSEVPQNLSASRPQDRQFILSSKKLLLSDSGFYLCAWSVAGPQHFGDGTRLSIL.

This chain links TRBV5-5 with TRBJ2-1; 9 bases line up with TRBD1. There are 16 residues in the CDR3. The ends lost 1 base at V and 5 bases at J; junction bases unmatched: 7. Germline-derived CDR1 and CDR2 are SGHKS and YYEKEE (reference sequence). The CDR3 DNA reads TGTGCCAGCAGCTTGAAGTTGGGGACAGGGCACAATGAGCAGTTCTTC. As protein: CASSLKLGTGHNEQFF.

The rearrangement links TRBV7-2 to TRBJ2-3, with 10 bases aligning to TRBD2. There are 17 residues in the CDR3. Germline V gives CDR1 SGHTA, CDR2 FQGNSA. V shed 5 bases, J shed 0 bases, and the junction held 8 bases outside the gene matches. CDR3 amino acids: CASSPRGLATSTDTQYF. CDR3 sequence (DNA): TGTGCCAGCAGCCCACGGGGACTAGCGACTAGCACAGATACGCAGTATTTT.

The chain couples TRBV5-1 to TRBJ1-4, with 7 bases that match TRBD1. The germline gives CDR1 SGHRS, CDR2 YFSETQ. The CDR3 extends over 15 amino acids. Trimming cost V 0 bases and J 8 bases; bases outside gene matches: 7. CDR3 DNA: TGCGCCAGCAGCTTGGTAGGGGGCGTGTGGGAAAAACTGTTTTTT. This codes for CASSLVGGVWEKLFF.

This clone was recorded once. CDR3 in amino acids: CASSDSGIVYGYTF. CDR3 coding DNA: TGTGCCAGCAGTGATTCAGGGATTGTCTATGGCTACACCTTC. V usage is TRBV25-1 and J usage is TRBJ1-2; possible D gene TRBD1, 5 bases. This CDR3 is 14 amino acids long. V dropped 3 bases and J dropped 4 bases, with 12 bases sitting between them. Germline CDR1 reads MGHDK; CDR2 reads SYGVNS.

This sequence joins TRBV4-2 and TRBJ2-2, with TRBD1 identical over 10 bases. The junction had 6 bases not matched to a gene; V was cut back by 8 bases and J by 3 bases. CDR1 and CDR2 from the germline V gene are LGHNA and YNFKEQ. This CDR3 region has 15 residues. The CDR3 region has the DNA TGTGCCAGCGGCCCCGGGACAGGGGACACCGGGGAGCTGTTTTTT. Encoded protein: CASGPGTGDTGELFF.

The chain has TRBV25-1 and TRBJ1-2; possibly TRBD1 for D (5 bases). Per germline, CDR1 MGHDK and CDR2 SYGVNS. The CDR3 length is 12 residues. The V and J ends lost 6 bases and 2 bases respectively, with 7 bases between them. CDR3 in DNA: TGTGCCAGCAGGACAGCGAACTATGGCTACACCTTC. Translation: CASRTANYGYTF.

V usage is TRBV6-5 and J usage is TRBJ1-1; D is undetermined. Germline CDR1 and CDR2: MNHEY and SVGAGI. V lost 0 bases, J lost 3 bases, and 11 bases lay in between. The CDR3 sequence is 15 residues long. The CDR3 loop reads CASSYSSGRDTEAFF. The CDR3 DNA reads TGTGCCAGCAGTTACTCGAGCGGTAGGGACACTGAAGCTTTCTTT.

The CDR3 DNA reads as TGTGCCAGCAGCCTAAGACAGGGGGCAATATCTCATGGTCTGGATGAGCAGTTCTTC. This encodes CASSLRQGAISHGLDEQFF. This chain links TRBV14 with TRBJ2-1; TRBD1 agrees at 10 bases. Per the germline V gene, CDR1 is SGHDN and CDR2 is FVKESK. V gave up 4 bases and J gave up 8 bases; unmatched junction bases: 20. This CDR3 is built from 19 residues. The full variable domain, in which reference TRBV14 and TRBJ2-1 provide the parts outside the CDR3, is EAGVTQFPSHSVIEKGQTVTLRCDPISGHDNLYWYRRVMGKEIKFLLHFVKESKQDESGMPNNRFLAERTGGTYSTLKVQPAELEDSGVYFCASSLRQGAISHGLDEQFFGPGTRLTVL.